The clone carrying this TCR beta chain occurred a few times. It was with 60 Vbeta and 13 Jbeta primers that the PCR ran. TCRdb's copy holds only in-frame clones and misses some; the assay was immunoSEQ multiplex PCR. The table lists approximately 180,000 clones, roughly 80% of them singletons. The data derive from a study of cytomegalovirus exposure and HLA in healthy donors. Germline-derived CDR1 and CDR2 are LGHNA and YSLEER. V gave up 0 bases and J gave up 5 bases, with 16 bases separating them. The CDR3 length is 16 residues. The sequenced material came from PBMCs. V usage is TRBV4-3 and J usage is TRBJ1-1, with a tentative D call TRBD1 (5 bases). The sequence was collected from a woman in her forties or fifties in good health and CMV-seronegative. CDR3 sequence: CASSQDRVHGGTEAFF. CDR3 coding DNA: TGCGCCAGCAGCCAAGACAGGGTCCATGGAGGGACTGAAGCTTTCTTT.